This T cell receptor (beta chain) was found in a study of response to subunit inactivated influenza vaccine. The V end lost 1 base, the J end lost 9 bases, and 10 bases lay between the germline ends. The CDR3 has 14 amino acids. Looked up from germline, CDR1 is MGHRA and CDR2 is YSYEKL. This clonotype was observed a few times. TCRdb reprocessed the RT-PCR reads via MiXCR and lists one record per CDR3 protein. The sample carries a few hundred thousand distinct CDR3 sequences, about 11% recorded once. Another study also made use of these data, one on T cells expressing NK-cell markers. As that report states: Synthesis of TCR beta cDNA relied on 5'RACE template switching carrying UMIs. Eight donors were sequenced, of whom seven were HCMV-seropositive, while the remaining one was HCMV-seronegative. Topping the CD3+CD56-NKG2C+ fraction as well were these clonotypes, in a few donors.

The TCR was taken from a man aged 50-60 years who received an inactivated influenza vaccine. This material consisted of PBMCs from blood, taken on the day of vaccination. V and J are TRBV4-1 and TRBJ1-6; D unresolved. CDR3 nucleotides: TGCGCCAGCAGCCAAGGGGCAGATGGTTCACCCCTCCACTTT. This sequence encodes CASSQGADGSPLHF.